This TCR beta chain was obtained from a study of T cell responses to AZD1222 COVID-19 vaccine. Findings of the study overall: It was only after the peak T cell response that any repertoires were sampled. Unmutated variant regions are reportedly targeted by nearly half of spike-specific TCRs. Spike regions recognized by vaccine-associated CD4 TCRs spanned the protein, led by 160-218 and 743-854. Elevations in Spike-specific TCR breadth and depth followed administration of two AZD1222 doses.

For this clone: Its specificity is unknown.

Assay used: immunoSEQ multiplex PCR; TCRdb lists only in-frame clones, some missing. Of 150,000 to 180,000 clones listed, 90% are singletons. Germline loops: CDR1 MNHEY, CDR2 SVGAGI. V lost 7 bases to trimming and J lost 3 bases, with 19 bases between them. The CDR3 has 15 residues. Sequencing was performed on peripheral blood, taken on day 0 of AZD1222 vaccination. The chain uses TRBV6-5 and TRBJ2-7; possible D gene TRBD1, 6 bases. This receptor was taken from an adult in good health. CDR3 loop: CASIQGSGHIYEQYF. For the CDR3, the DNA is TGTGCCAGCATCCAAGGCTCGGGACACATCTACGAGCAGTACTTC.